This T cell receptor (beta chain) appears in the sequencing data of a study of control samples from healthy donors and cancer patients. Only in-frame clones appear in the TCRdb table, and some are missing; sequencing was by immunoSEQ multiplex PCR. The table has 35,000 to 45,000 clones, roughly 85% seen once. Per the germline V gene, CDR1 is MDHEN and CDR2 is SYDVKM. The CDR3 covers 16 residues. J lost 2 bases, V lost 3 bases, and 7 bases had no gene match. The sample taken for sequencing was blood. The receptor was derived from a man aged 55 to 69 in good health. The chain joins TRBV28 to TRBJ1-5; 7 positions agree with TRBD1. The DNA for the CDR3 is TGTGCCAGCAGTTTCCGGGACAGTCAGGGCAATCAGCCCCAGCATTTT. The encoded protein is CASSFRDSQGNQPQHF.